This record concerns one T cell receptor beta chain sequence. Its matching antigen is unknown. The PCR ran on 60 Vbeta and 13 Jbeta primers. Profiling relied on immunoSEQ multiplex PCR, and the TCRdb table lists in-frame clones only, not all of them. This table holds approximately 190,000 clones, over 70% found once. The germline V gene has CDR1 MNHEY and CDR2 SMNVEV (reference sequence). V lost 5 bases to trimming and J lost 5 bases, with 18 bases between them. There are 15 residues in the CDR3. This sample was included in a study of cytomegalovirus exposure and HLA in healthy donors. Study background: Researchers previously reported finding fewer than 140 million unique TCR beta sequences from 170 million or so T cells. Whole-study findings and limits: Presence/absence results assume similar sequencing depth per donor, which may not hold.

The sequencing sample was made of PBMCs. J is TRBJ1-1 and V is TRBV27; unclear D gene. The TCR originated in a man in his thirties or forties in good health and CMV-seronegative. The CDR3 loop reads CASSDLSAWGTEAFF. The CDR3 nucleotides read TGTGCCAGCAGTGACCTTAGCGCTTGGGGAACTGAAGCTTTCTTT.